The clone carrying this T cell receptor beta chain was seen more than once but under ten times. Amplified regions were TCR beta CDR3 sequences from RNA transcripts. Initially, a first-round RT-PCR of the TCR CDR3 employed the HTBI primer set. MiXCR, run by TCRdb on the multiplex PCR reads, gives a single entry per CDR3 protein. This sample carries approximately 400,000 distinct CDR3 sequences, about 15% of them seen once, and the ten largest clones take approximately 32%. Germline V gene lookup returns CDR1 SNHLY and CDR2 FYNNEI. This CDR3 has 16 amino acids. With 6 bases clipped from V and 5 bases from J, the junction kept 8 bases outside the gene matches. The data were obtained in a study of T cells in Graves' hyperthyroidism and ophthalmopathy. About the research overall: The initial diagnosis was the point when peripheral blood was collected, ahead of any treatment.

This sequence was found in a woman in her 30s with Graves' hyperthyroidism. This chain links TRBV2 with TRBJ2-2; 11 bases match TRBD1. Sequencing used blood. Here the CDR3 reads CASSQRTGGATGELFF. The CDR3 DNA reads as TGTGCCAGCAGCCAACGGACAGGGGGCGCGACCGGGGAGCTGTTTTTT.